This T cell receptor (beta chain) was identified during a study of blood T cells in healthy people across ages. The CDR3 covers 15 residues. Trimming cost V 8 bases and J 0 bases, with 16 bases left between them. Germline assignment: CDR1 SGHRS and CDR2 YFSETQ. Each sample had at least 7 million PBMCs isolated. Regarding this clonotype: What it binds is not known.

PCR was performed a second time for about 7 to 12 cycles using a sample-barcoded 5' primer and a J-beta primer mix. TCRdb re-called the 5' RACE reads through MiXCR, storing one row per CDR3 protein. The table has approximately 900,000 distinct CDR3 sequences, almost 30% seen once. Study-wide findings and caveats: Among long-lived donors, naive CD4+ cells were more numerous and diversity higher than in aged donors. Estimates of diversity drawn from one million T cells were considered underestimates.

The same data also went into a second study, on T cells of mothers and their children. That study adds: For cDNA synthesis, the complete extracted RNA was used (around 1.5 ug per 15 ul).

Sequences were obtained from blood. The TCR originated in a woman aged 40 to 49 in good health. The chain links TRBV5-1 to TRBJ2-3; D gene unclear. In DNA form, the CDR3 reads TGCGCCAGTTCCCTTGTGGAATCTAGCACAGATACGCAGTATTTT. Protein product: CASSLVESSTDTQYF.